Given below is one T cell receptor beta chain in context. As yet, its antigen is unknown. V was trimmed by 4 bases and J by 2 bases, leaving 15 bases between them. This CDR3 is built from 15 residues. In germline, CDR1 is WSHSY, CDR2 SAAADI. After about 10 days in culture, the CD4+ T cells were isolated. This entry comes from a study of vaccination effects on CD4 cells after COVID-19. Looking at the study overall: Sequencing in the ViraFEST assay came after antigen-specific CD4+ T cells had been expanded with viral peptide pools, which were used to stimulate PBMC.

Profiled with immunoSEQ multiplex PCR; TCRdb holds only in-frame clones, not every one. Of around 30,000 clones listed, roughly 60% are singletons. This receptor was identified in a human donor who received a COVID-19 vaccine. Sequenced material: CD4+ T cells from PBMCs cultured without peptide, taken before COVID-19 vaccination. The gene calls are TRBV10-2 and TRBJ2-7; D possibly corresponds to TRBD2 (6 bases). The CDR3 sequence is CASSATRPRTYEQYF. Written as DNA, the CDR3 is TGCGCCAGCAGTGCGACTAGGCCTCGTACCTACGAGCAGTACTTC.